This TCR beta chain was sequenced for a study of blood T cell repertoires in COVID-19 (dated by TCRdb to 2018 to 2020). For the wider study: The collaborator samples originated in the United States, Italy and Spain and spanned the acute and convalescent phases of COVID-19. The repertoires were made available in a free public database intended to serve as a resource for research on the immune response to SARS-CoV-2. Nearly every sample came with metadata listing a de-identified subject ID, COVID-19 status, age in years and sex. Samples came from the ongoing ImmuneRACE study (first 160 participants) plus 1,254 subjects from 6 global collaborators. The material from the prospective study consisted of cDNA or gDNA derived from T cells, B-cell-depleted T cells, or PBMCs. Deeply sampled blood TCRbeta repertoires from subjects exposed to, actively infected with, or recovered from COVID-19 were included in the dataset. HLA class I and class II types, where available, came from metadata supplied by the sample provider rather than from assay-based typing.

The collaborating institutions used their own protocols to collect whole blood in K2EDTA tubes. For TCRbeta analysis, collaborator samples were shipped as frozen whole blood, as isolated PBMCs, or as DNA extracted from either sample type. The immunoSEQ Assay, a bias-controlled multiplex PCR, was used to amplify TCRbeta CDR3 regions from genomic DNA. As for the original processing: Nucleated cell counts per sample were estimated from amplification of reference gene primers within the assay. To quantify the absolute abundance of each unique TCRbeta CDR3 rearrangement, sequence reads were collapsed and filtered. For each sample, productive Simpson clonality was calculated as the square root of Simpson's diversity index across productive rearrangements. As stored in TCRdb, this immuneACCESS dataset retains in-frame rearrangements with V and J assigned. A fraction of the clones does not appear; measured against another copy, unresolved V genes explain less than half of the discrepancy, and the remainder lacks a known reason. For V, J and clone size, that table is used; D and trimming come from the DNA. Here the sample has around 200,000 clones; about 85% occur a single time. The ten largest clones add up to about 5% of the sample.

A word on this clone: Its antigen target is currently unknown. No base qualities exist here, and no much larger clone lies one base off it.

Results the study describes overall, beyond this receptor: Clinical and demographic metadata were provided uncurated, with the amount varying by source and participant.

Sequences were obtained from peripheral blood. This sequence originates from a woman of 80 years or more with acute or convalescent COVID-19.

Here is the DNA: TGTGCCAGCTATCGTTCCGGGACAGGGGAATTGTACTTC. This yields the protein CASYRSGTGELYF. This sequence uses TRBV2 and TRBJ2-5, with 10 bases matching TRBD1. The CDR3 contains 13 residues, cysteine and phenylalanine counted. Only the CDR3 DNA is retained, 39 bases long and in frame from the first base. The junction shows trimming of 8 bases on V and 13 bases on J, and the gene matches do not reach 13 bases of it. CDR1 and CDR2 are read off the germline V gene as SNHLY and FYNNEI.